The present T cell receptor beta chain was sequenced within a study of cytomegalovirus exposure and HLA in healthy donors. Overall study findings and caveats: The authors confirmed in vitro that a few CMV-associated chains were specific for CMV antigens.

Sequenced by immunoSEQ multiplex PCR; TCRdb stores in-frame clones only, minus some. The sample contains about 150,000 clones, about 95% of which appear only once. In germline, CDR1 is MNHEY, CDR2 SMNVEV (reference sequence). This CDR3 is 16 amino acids long. The J segment lost 5 bases and the V segment lost 0 bases, leaving 7 bases of the junction unmatched. This clone is medium-sized within its sample. Its antigen is currently unknown. The receptor was derived from a man aged 18 to 35 in good health and CMV-seropositive. Sequences were obtained from PBMCs. The chain links TRBV27 to TRBJ2-7; TRBD1 aligns across 10 bases. The CDR3 spells CASSLSDRGRSHEQYF. CDR3 nucleotide sequence: TGTGCCAGCAGTTTATCCGACAGGGGGCGATCTCACGAGCAGTACTTC.